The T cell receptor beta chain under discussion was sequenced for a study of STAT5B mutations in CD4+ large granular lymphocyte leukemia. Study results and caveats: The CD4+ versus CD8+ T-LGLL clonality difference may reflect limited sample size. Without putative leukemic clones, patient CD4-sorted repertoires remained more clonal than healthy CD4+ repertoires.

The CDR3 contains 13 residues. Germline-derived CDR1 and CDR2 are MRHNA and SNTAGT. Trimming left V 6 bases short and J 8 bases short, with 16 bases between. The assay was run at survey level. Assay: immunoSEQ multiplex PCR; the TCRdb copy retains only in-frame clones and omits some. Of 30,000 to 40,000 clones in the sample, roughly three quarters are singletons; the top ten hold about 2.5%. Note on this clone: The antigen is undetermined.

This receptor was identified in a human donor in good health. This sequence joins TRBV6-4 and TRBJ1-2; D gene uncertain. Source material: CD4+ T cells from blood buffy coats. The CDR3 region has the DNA TGTGCCAGCAGCCCCGGAGGGTGGAGCGGCTACACCTTC. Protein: CASSPGGWSGYTF.